This TCR beta chain derives from a study of cytomegalovirus exposure and HLA in healthy donors. Study-level background: Early released data had about 85 million unique TCRs, all coming from HLA-typed donors. Study findings and constraints: It was in a later analysis that TCR association rates were seen to vary by HLA locus, highest for DRB1 and lowest for HLA-C.

Vbeta (60) and Jbeta (13) primers were used in the PCR. The table came from immunoSEQ multiplex PCR; TCRdb's copy has only in-frame clones and leaves some out. The table has tens of thousands of clones, just under 80% seen once; the top ten hold 4% to 5.5%. In the case of this clone: The antigen is undetermined.

The specimen sequenced was PBMCs. The sequence derives from a woman aged 25 to 39 in good health and CMV-seronegative.

DNA of the CDR3: TGTGCCTGGAAAACGGTGAACACTGAAGCTTTCTTT. It translates to CAWKTVNTEAFF. The chain employs TRBV30 and TRBJ1-1, with D uncertain. Trimming stripped 4 bases from V and 0 bases from J, with 6 bases between. The CDR3 runs 12 residues. The germline V gene has CDR1 GTSNPN and CDR2 SVGIG (reference sequence).